This TCR beta chain was retrieved from a study of T cell responses to AZD1222 COVID-19 vaccine. Notes on the study in general: Repertoires were obtained only post-peak T cell response. The study identified only a handful of AZD1222 recipients as seropositive at baseline.

Clones were read by immunoSEQ multiplex PCR, and TCRdb kept only the in-frame ones, dropping some. The table lists some 150,000 clones, 80% to 90% of them singletons. Per germline, CDR1 SGHRS and CDR2 YFSETQ. This CDR3 is built from 13 residues. The V gene end was trimmed by 5 bases and the J gene end by 5 bases; junction bases not matched to a gene: 3. A remark on this clone: Its cognate antigen is unknown.

Sequencing was performed on peripheral blood, taken on day 0 of AZD1222 vaccination. The TCR originated in an adult in good health. The chain uses TRBV5-1 and TRBJ1-5; 8 bases match TRBD1. The CDR3 sequence is CASRDREDQPQHF. CDR3 nucleotide sequence: TGCGCCAGCAGGGACAGGGAGGATCAGCCCCAGCATTTT.